These T cell receptor beta chains were read from a single sample in a study of blood T cell repertoires in COVID-19. TCRdb keeps only in-frame clones here, not all; method: immunoSEQ multiplex PCR. The data contain hundreds of thousands of clones, over 75% of them singletons. Sequencing was performed on PBMCs or T cells enriched from blood (not recorded which). The receptors shown here come from a woman younger than 30 who had recovered from COVID-19. CDR3s include the opening cysteine and the closing phenylalanine or tryptophan. The order of the fields is V gene, J gene, clone size, D gene, CDR3 protein, CDR3 DNA. A D gene is named only where the DNA matches it firmly. Not every row has a clone size; where given, it reads once, few, many or a size class.

>TRBV2|TRBJ2-7|.|.
CASSRLRETLDF
TGTGCCAGCAGTCGCCTCAGGGAAACGCTGGACTTC
>TRBV10-3|TRBJ2-2|once|.
CAISGDDSEVNTGELFF
TGTGCCATCAGTGGAGACGATTCCGAGGTGAACACCGGGGAGCTGTTTTTT
>TRBV29-1|TRBJ2-5|.|TRBD2
CSVVRGAGGRETQYF
TGCAGCGTTGTAAGGGGTGCGGGGGGTCGGGAGACCCAGTACTTC
>TRBV5-1|TRBJ1-6|few|.
CASSVGHPNSPLHF
TGCGCCAGCAGCGTGGGACACCCAAATTCACCCCTCCACTTT
>TRBV7-9|TRBJ2-2|few|TRBD1
CASSGQGGTGELFF
TGTGCCAGCAGCGGACAGGGGGGCACCGGGGAGCTGTTTTTT
>TRBV24-1|TRBJ2-5|.|.
CATSDPRLGAETQYF
TGTGCCACCAGTGATCCGCGGCTAGGAGCGGAGACCCAGTACTTC
>TRBV6-5|TRBJ1-1|.|.
CATHSEAGTEAFF
TGTGCCACCCACTCTGAGGCGGGAACTGAAGCTTTCTTT
>TRBV19|TRBJ1-1|.|.
CASSIGLQVNTEAFF
TGTGCCAGTAGTATAGGCCTCCAGGTGAACACTGAAGCTTTCTTT
>TRBV2|TRBJ2-7|.|.
CASSEAPRGALLDEQYF
TGTGCCAGCAGTGAAGCTCCGCGGGGAGCCCTACTGGACGAGCAGTACTTC
>TRBV5-6|TRBJ2-1|.|.
CASSLASGNEQFF
TGTGCCAGCAGCTTGGCCAGTGGCAATGAGCAGTTCTTC
>TRBV19|TRBJ2-5|.|TRBD2
CASSKGLAGGLEETQYF
TGTGCCAGTAGTAAGGGACTAGCGGGGGGGCTTGAGGAGACCCAGTACTTC
>TRBV7-3|TRBJ2-5|once|.
CASSVNAGKETQYF
TGTGCCAGCAGCGTAAACGCCGGGAAGGAGACCCAGTACTTC
>TRBV7-9|TRBJ1-5|.|.
CASSLIGDGNQPQHF
TGTGCCAGCAGCTTAATAGGGGATGGCAATCAGCCCCAGCATTTT
>TRBV11-2|TRBJ1-2|.|TRBD1
CASRLGQGNYGYTF
TGTGCCAGCAGGCTGGGACAGGGCAACTATGGCTACACCTTC
>TRBV13|TRBJ2-7|.|.
CASSPRLSPYEQYF
TGTGCCAGCAGCCCTCGACTCTCTCCCTACGAGCAGTACTTC
>TRBV12-3/TRBV12-4|TRBJ1-5|.|.
CASSMYGGSQHF
TGTGCCAGCAGTATGTACGGGGGGTCCCAGCATTTT
>TRBV6-5|TRBJ1-2|.|TRBD1
CASSYTRGLYGYTF
TGTGCCAGCAGTTACACCAGGGGGCTCTATGGCTACACCTTC
>TRBV19|TRBJ2-5|.|TRBD2
CASSIAGGAETQYF
TGTGCCAGTAGTATCGCCGGGGGGGCTGAGACCCAGTACTTC
>TRBV27|TRBJ1-2|.|.
CASSSRAGGYGYTF
TGTGCCAGCAGTTCCCGGGCGGGGGGCTATGGCTACACCTTC
>TRBV7-9|TRBJ1-1|.|TRBD1
CASSKTGRGDTEAFF
TGTGCCAGCAGCAAGACAGGGAGAGGGGACACTGAAGCTTTCTTT
>TRBV18|TRBJ2-3|.|TRBD1
CASSPRDSFPDTQYF
TGTGCCAGCTCACCACGGGACAGTTTTCCAGATACGCAGTATTTT
>TRBV18|TRBJ2-5|.|.
CASSPGLQETQYF
TGTGCCAGCTCACCGGGACTCCAAGAGACCCAGTACTTC
>TRBV6-5|TRBJ2-7|.|.
CASSTRGFFYEQYF
TGTGCCAGCAGCACTCGGGGGTTTTTCTACGAGCAGTACTTC
>TRBV28|TRBJ1-4|.|TRBD1
CASSFLGRGLGEKLFF
TGTGCCAGCAGTTTTTTAGGCAGGGGGCTGGGTGAAAAACTGTTTTTT
>TRBV25-1|TRBJ2-3|.|.
CASSEGRSSTDTQYF
TGTGCCAGCAGTGAAGGCCGTTCTAGCACAGATACGCAGTATTTT
>TRBV5-8|TRBJ2-1|.|.
CASSLVRPGGHEQFF
TGTGCCAGCAGCTTGGTTAGGCCTGGAGGGCATGAGCAGTTCTTC
>TRBV2|TRBJ2-1|.|TRBD2
CASLAGGHSYNEQFF
TGTGCCAGTCTAGCGGGGGGGCACTCCTACAATGAGCAGTTCTTC
>TRBV5-1|TRBJ1-1|.|TRBD1
CASRLQGNEAFF
TGCGCCAGCAGGCTACAGGGGAATGAAGCTTTCTTT
>TRBV2|TRBJ2-7|.|.
CASSVRQAYYEQYF
TGTGCCAGCAGTGTCCGACAGGCCTACTACGAGCAGTACTTC
>TRBV5-1|TRBJ2-5|.|.
CASSLERVGTQYF
TGCGCCAGCAGCTTGGAGCGGGTAGGGACCCAGTACTTC
>TRBV12-3/TRBV12-4|TRBJ1-1|.|.
CASSRQGGTEAFF
TGTGCCAGCAGTCGTCAAGGGGGCACTGAAGCTTTCTTT
>TRBV7-8|TRBJ1-2|.|.
CASSLPKGRAGYGYTF
TGTGCCAGCAGCTTACCCAAGGGCAGGGCGGGGTATGGCTACACCTTC
>TRBV28|TRBJ1-2|.|.
CASSPFGEVRYTF
TGTGCCAGCAGTCCCTTCGGAGAGGTTCGCTACACCTTC
>TRBV15|TRBJ2-7|.|TRBD1
CATSRDRETGQGPYEQYF
TGTGCCACCAGCAGAGATCGGGAGACTGGACAGGGTCCCTACGAGCAGTACTTC
>TRBV27|TRBJ1-5|.|.
CASSLEGYQPQHF
TGTGCCAGCAGTTTAGAGGGTTATCAGCCCCAGCATTTT
>TRBV6-1|TRBJ1-2|.|.
CASSEMGNYGYTF
TGTGCCAGCAGTGAAATGGGCAACTATGGCTACACCTTC
>TRBV6-1|TRBJ2-1|few|.
CASSDDKYNEQFF
TGTGCCAGCAGTGATGACAAGTACAATGAGCAGTTCTTC
>TRBV19|TRBJ1-1|.|TRBD1
CASSIGPGQANTEAFF
TGTGCCAGTAGTATAGGTCCGGGACAGGCGAACACTGAAGCTTTCTTT
>TRBV7-8|TRBJ1-2|.|.
CASSLRGEAWGYTF
TGTGCCAGCAGCTTAAGGGGCGAGGCGTGGGGCTACACCTTC
>TRBV7-9|TRBJ1-1|.|TRBD1
CASSDVERTGDTEAFF
TGTGCCAGCAGCGACGTAGAAAGGACAGGGGACACTGAAGCTTTCTTT
>TRBV11-2|TRBJ1-1|many|.
CASSLDLGQMNTEAFF
TGTGCCAGCAGCTTAGATTTAGGACAGATGAACACTGAAGCTTTCTTT
>TRBV7-3|TRBJ2-3|.|TRBD2
CASSPSGGEDTQYF
TGTGCCAGCAGCCCCTCGGGGGGGGAAGATACGCAGTATTTT
>TRBV11-1|TRBJ1-1|.|.
CASSGGQEAFF
TGTGCCAGCAGCGGGGGACAAGAAGCTTTCTTT
>TRBV13|TRBJ2-1|.|TRBD2
CASSSGGLAGGSSYNEQFF
TGTGCCAGCAGCTCAGGTGGACTAGCGGGGGGGAGCTCCTACAATGAGCAGTTCTTC
>TRBV5-6|TRBJ2-7|.|TRBD2
CASSLGLAGGTLEQYF
TGTGCCAGCAGCCTAGGACTAGCGGGGGGAACCCTGGAGCAGTACTTC